Sequencing of this T cell receptor beta chain was carried out in a study of cytomegalovirus exposure and HLA in healthy donors. Notes on the study in general: According to an earlier analysis, most TCR beta V segments yielded productive rearrangements about 87% or about 30% of the time. High specificity and sensitivity for cytomegalovirus status were reported for the classifier.

The PCR was carried out with 60 Vbeta primers and 13 Jbeta primers. Per the study methods: Roughly 10 million shared chains were among approximately 87 million unique TCR beta chains counted in a later analysis. Only in-frame clones appear in the TCRdb table, and some are missing; sequencing was by immunoSEQ multiplex PCR. Clone size and the V and J calls come from that table; the DNA yielded D and trimming. The sample yields fewer than 140,000 clones, roughly 70% seen once. The trim removed 7 bases at V and 3 bases at J, leaving 9 bases unmatched. CDR1 is MNHNY, CDR2 SVGAGI, per germline (reference sequence). The CDR3 is 14 amino acids. Details on this clone: The target antigen is unknown.

This TCR was sampled from a male donor in good health and CMV-seropositive. Sequencing was done on a sample of PBMCs. V is TRBV6-6 and J is TRBJ2-7; 7 bases line up with TRBD2. The CDR3 protein is CASTLVAGYYEQYF. The CDR3 DNA reads as TGTGCCAGCACTTTGGTAGCGGGTTACTACGAGCAGTACTTC.